This T cell receptor beta chain was sequenced for a study of T cell responses to AZD1222 COVID-19 vaccine. Notes on the study in general: Most donors were white British, females outnumbered males, and clonal diversity was possibly underestimated. CD4 TCRs associated with vaccination spanned spike, dominating at 160-218 and 743-854.

TCRdb's copy holds only in-frame clones and misses some; the assay was immunoSEQ multiplex PCR. Of 150,000 to 200,000 clones in the sample, just under 95% were seen once. About this clone: Its antigen is unknown.

The CDR3 covers 14 residues. Germline V gene data show CDR1 as MNHEY and CDR2 as SMNVEV (reference sequence). V was trimmed by 5 bases and J by 5 bases, leaving 12 bases between them. The sample here was peripheral blood, taken on day 0 of AZD1222 vaccination. This TCR was recovered from an adult in good health. The J gene is TRBJ2-2, the V gene TRBV27; D not resolved. CDR3 DNA: TGTGCCAGCAGTCCCTTTCGAAAGACCGGGGAGCTGTTTTTT. Translating gives CASSPFRKTGELFF.